The clone carrying this T cell receptor beta chain has a count of ten or more. Scientists amplified the TCR beta CDR3 regions from RNA transcripts. Second-round multiplex PCR followed a first-round RT-PCR using HTBI primers. MiXCR, applied by TCRdb to the multiplex PCR reads, yields one record per CDR3 protein. The sample carries over 500,000 distinct CDR3 sequences, 22% recorded once. The data stem from a study of Graves' ophthalmopathy and Graves' hyperthyroidism. Material: peripheral blood. The receptor comes from a woman under 30 with stable Graves' hyperthyroidism. Some clones in this sample may be carry-over from other donors' samples.

CDR3 residues: CASSLGRFSQETQYF. CDR3 in DNA: TGTGCCAGCAGTTTAGGACGTTTCTCCCAAGAGACCCAGTACTTC. The chain employs TRBV12-3 or TRBV12-4 and TRBJ2-5; D not resolved. The CDR3 spans 15 residues. Trimming left V 1 base short and J 1 base short, with 10 bases between.